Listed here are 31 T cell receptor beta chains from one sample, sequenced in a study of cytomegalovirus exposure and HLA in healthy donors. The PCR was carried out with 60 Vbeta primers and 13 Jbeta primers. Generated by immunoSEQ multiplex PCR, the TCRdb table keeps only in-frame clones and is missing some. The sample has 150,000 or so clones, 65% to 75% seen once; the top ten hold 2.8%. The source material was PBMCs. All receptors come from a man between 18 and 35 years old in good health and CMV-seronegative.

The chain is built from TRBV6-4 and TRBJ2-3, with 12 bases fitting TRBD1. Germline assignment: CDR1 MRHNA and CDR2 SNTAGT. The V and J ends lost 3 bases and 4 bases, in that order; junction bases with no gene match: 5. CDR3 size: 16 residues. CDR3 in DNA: TGTGCCAGCAGTGAAGGGGGGACAGGGGGCCCAGATACGCAGTATTTT. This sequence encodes CASSEGGTGGPDTQYF.

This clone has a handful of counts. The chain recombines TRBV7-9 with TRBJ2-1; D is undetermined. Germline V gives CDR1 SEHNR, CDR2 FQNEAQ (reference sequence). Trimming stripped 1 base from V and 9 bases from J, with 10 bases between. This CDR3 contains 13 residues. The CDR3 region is CASSLVAGSEQFF. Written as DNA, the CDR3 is TGTGCCAGCAGCTTAGTCGCAGGTAGTGAGCAGTTCTTC.

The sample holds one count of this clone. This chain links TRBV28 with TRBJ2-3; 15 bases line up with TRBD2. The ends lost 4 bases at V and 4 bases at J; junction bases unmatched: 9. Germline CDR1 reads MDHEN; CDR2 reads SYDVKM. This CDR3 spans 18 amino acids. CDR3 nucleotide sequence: TGTGCCAGCAGTTCCTCAGGACTAGCGGGGGGGCGGGCAGATACGCAGTATTTT. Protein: CASSSSGLAGGRADTQYF.

In DNA, the CDR3 is TGTGCCAGCAGCCCACCACCGGGACAGTACAATGAGCAGTTCTTC. Its protein product is CASSPPPGQYNEQFF. The chain employs TRBV6-5 and TRBJ2-1, with TRBD1 identical over 7 bases. The germline CDR1 and CDR2 sequences are MNHEY and SVGAGI. CDR3 size: 15 residues. The V segment lost 6 bases and the J segment 4 bases; nucleotides outside the gene matches: 9.

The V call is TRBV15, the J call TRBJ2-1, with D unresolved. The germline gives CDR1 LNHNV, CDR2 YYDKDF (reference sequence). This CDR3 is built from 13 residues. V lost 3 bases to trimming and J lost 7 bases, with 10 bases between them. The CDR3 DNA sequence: TGTGCCACCAGCAGGGAAAGACTGAATGAGCAGTTCTTC. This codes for CATSRERLNEQFF.

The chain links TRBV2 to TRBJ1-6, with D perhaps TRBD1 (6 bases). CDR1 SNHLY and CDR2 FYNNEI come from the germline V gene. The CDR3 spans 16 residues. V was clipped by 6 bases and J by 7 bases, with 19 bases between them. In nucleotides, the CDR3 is TGTGCCAGCAGCGAGGGGGTGACAGGCTCAAATTCACCCCTCCACTTT. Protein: CASSEGVTGSNSPLHF.

The CDR3 sequence is CASAGGPNYGYTF. The CDR3, as DNA: TGTGCCAGCGCGGGCGGACCGAACTATGGCTACACCTTC. The J gene is TRBJ1-2, the V gene TRBV2, with D unclear. Trimming shortened V by 8 bases and J by 2 bases, and 12 bases separated the two germline ends. The CDR3 loop spans 13 amino acids. From germline, CDR1 is SNHLY and CDR2 FYNNEI.

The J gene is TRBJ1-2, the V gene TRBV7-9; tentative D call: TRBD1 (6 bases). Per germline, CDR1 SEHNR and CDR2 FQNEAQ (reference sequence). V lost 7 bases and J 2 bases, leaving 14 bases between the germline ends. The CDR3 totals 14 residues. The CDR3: CASIEPGHNYGYTF. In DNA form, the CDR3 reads TGTGCCAGCATCGAACCGGGACACAACTATGGCTACACCTTC.

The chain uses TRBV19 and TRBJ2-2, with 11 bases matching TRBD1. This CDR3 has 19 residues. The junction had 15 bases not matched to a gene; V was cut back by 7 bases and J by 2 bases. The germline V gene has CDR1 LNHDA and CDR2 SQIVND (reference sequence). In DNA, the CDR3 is TGTGCCAGTATCAATGGGCCGGGACAGGGGGGGCGTAACACCGGGGAGCTGTTTTTT. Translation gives CASINGPGQGGRNTGELFF.

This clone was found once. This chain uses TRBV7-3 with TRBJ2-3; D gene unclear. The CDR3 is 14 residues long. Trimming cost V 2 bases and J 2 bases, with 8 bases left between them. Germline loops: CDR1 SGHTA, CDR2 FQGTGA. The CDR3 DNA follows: TGTGCCAGCAGCTTAGGGCAGTACACAGATACGCAGTATTTT. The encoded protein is CASSLGQYTDTQYF.

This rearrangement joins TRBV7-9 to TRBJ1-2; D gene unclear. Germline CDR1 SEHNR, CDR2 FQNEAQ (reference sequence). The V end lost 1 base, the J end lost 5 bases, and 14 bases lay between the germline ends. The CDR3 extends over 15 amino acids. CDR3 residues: CASSLEAMRAYGYTF. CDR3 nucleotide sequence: TGTGCCAGCAGCTTAGAGGCCATGAGGGCGTATGGCTACACCTTC.

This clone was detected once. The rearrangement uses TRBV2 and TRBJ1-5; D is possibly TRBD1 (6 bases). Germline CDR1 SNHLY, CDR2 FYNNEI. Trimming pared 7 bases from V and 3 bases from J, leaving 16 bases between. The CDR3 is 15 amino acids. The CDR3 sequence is CASTSETGFNQPQHF. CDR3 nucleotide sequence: TGTGCCAGCACCTCTGAGACAGGCTTCAATCAGCCCCAGCATTTT.

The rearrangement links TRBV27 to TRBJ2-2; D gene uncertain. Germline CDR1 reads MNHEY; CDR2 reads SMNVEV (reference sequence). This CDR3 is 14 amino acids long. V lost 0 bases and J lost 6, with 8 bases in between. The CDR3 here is CASSLSSPAGELFF. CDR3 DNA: TGTGCCAGCAGTTTATCCTCCCCGGCCGGGGAGCTGTTTTTT.

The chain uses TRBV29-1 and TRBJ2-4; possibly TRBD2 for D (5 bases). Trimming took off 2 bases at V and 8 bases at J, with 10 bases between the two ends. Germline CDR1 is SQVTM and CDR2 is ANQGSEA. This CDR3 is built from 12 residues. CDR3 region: CSVESGIDIQYF. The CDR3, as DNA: TGCAGCGTTGAATCGGGAATCGACATTCAGTACTTC.

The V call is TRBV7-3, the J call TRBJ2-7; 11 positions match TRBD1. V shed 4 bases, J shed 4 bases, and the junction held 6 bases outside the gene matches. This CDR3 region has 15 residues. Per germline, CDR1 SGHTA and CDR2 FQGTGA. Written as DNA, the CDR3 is TGTGCCAGCAGCTCCGCCGGGACAGGGGGATACGAGCAGTACTTC. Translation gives CASSSAGTGGYEQYF.

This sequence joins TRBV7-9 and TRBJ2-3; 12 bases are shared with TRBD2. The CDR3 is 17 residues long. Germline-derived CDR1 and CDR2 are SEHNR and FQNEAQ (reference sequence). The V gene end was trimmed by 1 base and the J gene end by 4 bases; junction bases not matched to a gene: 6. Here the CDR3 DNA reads TGTGCCAGCAGCTTAGGAGAGGCTAGCGGGGGGGCAGATACGCAGTATTTT. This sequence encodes CASSLGEASGGADTQYF. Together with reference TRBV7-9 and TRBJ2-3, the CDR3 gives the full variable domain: DTGVSQNPRHKITKRGQNVTFRCDPISEHNRLYWYRQTLGQGPEFLTYFQNEAQLEKSRLLSDRFSAERPKGSFSTLEIQRTEQGDSAMYLCASSLGEASGGADTQYFGPGTRLTVL.

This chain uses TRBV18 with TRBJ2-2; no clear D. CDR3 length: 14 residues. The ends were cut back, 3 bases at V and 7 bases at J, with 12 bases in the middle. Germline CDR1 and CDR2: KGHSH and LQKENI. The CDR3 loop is CASSPLLEFGELFF. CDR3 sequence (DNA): TGTGCCAGCTCACCCCTGCTGGAGTTCGGGGAGCTGTTTTTT.

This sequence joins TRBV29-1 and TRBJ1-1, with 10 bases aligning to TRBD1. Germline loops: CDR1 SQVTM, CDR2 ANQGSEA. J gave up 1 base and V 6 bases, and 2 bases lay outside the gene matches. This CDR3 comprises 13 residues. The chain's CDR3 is CSVGQGGNTEAFF. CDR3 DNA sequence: TGCAGCGTAGGACAGGGGGGGAACACTGAAGCTTTCTTT.

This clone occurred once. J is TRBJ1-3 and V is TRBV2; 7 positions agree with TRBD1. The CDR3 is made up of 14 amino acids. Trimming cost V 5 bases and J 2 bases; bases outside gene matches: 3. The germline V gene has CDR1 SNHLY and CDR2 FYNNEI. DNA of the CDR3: TGTGCCAGCAGTCGACAGGGACCTGGAAACACCATATATTTT. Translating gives CASSRQGPGNTIYF.

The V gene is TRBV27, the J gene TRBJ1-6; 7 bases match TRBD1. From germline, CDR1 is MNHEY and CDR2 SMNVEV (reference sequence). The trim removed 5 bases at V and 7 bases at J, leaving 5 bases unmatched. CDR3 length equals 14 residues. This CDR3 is CASSTGTANSPLHF. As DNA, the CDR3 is TGTGCCAGCAGTACCGGGACAGCCAATTCACCCCTCCACTTT.

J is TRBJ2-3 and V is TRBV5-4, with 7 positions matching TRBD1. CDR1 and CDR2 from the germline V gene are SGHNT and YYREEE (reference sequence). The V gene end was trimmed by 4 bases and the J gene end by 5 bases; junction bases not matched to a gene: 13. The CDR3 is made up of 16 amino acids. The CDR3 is CASSQILTGMEDTQYF. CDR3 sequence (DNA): TGTGCCAGCAGCCAAATACTGACAGGGATGGAAGATACGCAGTATTTT.

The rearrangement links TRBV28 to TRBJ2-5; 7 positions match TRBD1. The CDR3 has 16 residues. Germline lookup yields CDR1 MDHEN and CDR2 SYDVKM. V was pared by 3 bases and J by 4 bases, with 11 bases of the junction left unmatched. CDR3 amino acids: CASSLTSYRGGETQYF. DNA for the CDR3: TGTGCCAGCAGTTTGACCTCCTACAGGGGCGGAGAGACCCAGTACTTC.

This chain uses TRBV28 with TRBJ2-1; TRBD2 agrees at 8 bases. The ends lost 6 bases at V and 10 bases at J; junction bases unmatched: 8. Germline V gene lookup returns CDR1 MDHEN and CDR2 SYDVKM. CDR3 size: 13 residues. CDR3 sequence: CASRTGLAFEQFF. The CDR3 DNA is TGTGCCAGCAGGACCGGACTAGCTTTCGAGCAGTTCTTC.

The CDR3: CASSPSQGESSSEQYF. DNA of the CDR3: TGTGCCAGCAGCCCCAGCCAAGGGGAATCGTCGTCCGAGCAGTACTTC. This chain uses TRBV27 with TRBJ2-7, with D possibly TRBD1 on 5 matching bases. V was shortened by 6 bases and J by 6 bases, with 24 bases between the two germline ends. This CDR3 spans 16 amino acids. Germline V CDR1 and CDR2: MNHEY, SMNVEV (reference sequence).

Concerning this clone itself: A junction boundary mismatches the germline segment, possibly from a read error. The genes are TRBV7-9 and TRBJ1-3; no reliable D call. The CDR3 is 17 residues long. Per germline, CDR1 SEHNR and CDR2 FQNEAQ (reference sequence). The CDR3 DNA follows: TGTTCCAGCAGCCCACTAGGGCAGGAACCCTCTGGAAACACCATATATTTT. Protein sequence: CSSSPLGQEPSGNTIYF. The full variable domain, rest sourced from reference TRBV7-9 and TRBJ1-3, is DTGVSQNPRHKITKRGQNVTFRCDPISEHNRLYWYRQTLGQGPEFLTYFQNEAQLEKSRLLSDRFSAERPKGSFSTLEIQRTEQGDSAMYLCSSSPLGQEPSGNTIYFGEGSWLTVV.

The CDR3 region is CASTGLAGGTDTQYF. The CDR3 DNA is TGTGCCAGCACCGGACTAGCGGGGGGCACAGATACGCAGTATTTT. The chain joins TRBV6-6 to TRBJ2-3, with 13 bases lining up with TRBD2. The V gene's germline CDR1 is MNHNY and CDR2 SVGAGI (reference sequence). The CDR3 contains 15 residues. Trimming removed 7 bases from V and 1 base from J; junction bases left unmatched: 2.

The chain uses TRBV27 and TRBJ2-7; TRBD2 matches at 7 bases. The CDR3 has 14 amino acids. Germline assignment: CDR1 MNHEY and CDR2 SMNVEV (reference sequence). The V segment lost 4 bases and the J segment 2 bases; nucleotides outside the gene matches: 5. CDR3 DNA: TGTGCCAGCAGTTCCCTAGCGGAACCCTACGAGCAGTACTTC. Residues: CASSSLAEPYEQYF.

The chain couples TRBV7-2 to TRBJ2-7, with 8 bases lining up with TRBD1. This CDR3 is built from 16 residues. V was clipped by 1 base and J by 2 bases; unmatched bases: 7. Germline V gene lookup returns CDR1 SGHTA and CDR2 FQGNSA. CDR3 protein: CASSLEGQARTYEQYF. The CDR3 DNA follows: TGTGCCAGCAGCTTAGAGGGACAGGCGAGGACCTACGAGCAGTACTTC.

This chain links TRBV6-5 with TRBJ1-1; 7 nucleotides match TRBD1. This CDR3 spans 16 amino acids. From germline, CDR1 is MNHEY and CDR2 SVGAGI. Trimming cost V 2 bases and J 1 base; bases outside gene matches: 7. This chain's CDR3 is CASSYLGGWGNTEAFF. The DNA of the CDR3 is TGTGCCAGCAGTTACCTAGGGGGCTGGGGGAACACTGAAGCTTTCTTT.

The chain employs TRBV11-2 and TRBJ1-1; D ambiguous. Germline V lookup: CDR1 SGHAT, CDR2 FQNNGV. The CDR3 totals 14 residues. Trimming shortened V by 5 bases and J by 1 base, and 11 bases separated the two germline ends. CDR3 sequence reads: CASSPPQSNTEAFF. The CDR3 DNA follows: TGTGCCAGCAGCCCCCCCCAATCGAACACTGAAGCTTTCTTT.

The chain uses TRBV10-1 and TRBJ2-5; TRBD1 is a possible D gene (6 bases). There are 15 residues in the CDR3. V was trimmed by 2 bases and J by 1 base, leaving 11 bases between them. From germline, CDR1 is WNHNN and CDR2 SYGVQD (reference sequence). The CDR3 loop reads CASSERSRGQETQYF. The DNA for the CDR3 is TGCGCCAGCAGTGAGCGGAGCAGGGGCCAAGAGACCCAGTACTTC.